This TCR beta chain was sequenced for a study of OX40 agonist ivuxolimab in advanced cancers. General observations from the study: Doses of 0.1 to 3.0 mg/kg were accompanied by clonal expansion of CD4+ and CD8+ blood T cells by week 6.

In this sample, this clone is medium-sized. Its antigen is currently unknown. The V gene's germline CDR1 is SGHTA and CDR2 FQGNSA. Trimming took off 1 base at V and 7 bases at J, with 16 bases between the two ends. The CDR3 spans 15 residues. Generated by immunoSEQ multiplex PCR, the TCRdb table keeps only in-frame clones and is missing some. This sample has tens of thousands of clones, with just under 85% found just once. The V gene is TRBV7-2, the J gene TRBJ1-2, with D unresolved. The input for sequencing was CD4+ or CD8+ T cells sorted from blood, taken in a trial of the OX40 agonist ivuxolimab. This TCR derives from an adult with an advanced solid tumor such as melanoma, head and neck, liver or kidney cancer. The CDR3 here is CASSLGAVRAGGYTF. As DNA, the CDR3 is TGTGCCAGCAGCTTAGGTGCAGTTAGGGCAGGTGGCTACACCTTC.